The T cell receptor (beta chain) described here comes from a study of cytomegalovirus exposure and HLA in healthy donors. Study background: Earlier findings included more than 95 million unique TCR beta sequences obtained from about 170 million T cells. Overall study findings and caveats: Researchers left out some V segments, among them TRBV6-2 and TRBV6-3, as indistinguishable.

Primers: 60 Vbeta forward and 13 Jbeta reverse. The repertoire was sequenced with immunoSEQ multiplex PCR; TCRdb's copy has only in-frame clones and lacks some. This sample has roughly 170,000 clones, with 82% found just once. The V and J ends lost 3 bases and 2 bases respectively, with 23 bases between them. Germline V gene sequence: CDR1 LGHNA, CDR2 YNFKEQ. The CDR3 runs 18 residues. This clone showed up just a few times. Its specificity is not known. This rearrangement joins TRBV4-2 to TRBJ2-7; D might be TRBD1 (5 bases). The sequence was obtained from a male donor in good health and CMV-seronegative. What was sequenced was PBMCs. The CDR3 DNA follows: TGTGCCAGCAGCCAGGCTATCGTTCACGGCAGGGTGGCCTACGAGCAGTACTTC. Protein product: CASSQAIVHGRVAYEQYF.